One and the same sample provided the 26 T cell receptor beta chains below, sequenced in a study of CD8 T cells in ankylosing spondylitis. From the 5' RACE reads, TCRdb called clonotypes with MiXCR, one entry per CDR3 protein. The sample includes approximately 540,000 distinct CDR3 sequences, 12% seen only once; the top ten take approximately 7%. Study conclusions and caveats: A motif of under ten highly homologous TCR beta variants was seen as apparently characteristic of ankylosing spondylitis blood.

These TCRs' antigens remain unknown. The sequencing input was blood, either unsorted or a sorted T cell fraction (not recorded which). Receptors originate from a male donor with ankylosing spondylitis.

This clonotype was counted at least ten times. The CDR3 loop is CASSQDRSTDTQYF. Here the CDR3 DNA reads TGTGCCAGCAGCCAAGATCGCTCGACGGATACGCAGTATTTT. The chain uses TRBV4-2 and TRBJ2-3; D remains ambiguous. Germline CDR1 is LGHNA and CDR2 is YNFKEQ. This CDR3 contains 14 residues. V lost 0 bases to trimming and J lost 6 bases, with 10 bases between them.

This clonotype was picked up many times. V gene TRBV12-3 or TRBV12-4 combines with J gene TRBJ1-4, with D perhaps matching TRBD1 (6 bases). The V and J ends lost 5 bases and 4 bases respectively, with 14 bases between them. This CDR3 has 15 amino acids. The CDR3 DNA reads TGTGCCAGCAGTACTGACAGGACTTTTAATGAAAAACTGTTTTTT. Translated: CASSTDRTFNEKLFF.

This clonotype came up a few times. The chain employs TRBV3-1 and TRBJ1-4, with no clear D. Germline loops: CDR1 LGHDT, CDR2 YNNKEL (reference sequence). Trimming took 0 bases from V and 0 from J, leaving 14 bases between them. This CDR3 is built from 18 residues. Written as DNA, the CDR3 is TGTGCCAGCAGCCAAGATTTGGTGGACTATGCAACTAATGAAAAACTGTTTTTT. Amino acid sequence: CASSQDLVDYATNEKLFF.

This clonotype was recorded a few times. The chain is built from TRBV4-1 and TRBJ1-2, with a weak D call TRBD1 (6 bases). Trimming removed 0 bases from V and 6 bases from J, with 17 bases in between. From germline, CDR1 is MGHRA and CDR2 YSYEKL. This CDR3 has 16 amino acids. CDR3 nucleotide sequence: TGCGCCAGCAGCCAAGATGGGACGGTGTCAGGGGATGGCTACACCTTC. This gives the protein CASSQDGTVSGDGYTF.

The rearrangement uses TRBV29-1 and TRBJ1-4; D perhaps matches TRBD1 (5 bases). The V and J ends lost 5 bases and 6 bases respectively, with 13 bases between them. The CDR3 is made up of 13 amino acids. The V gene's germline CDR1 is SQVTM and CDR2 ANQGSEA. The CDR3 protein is CSVWGDRDEKLFF. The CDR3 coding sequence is TGCAGCGTTTGGGGGGACCGAGATGAAAAACTGTTTTTT.

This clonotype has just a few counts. The CDR3 loop is CSARETGLGSYNEQFF. CDR3 DNA: TGCAGTGCTAGAGAAACAGGCCTGGGCTCCTACAATGAGCAGTTCTTC. This chain joins TRBV20-1 and TRBJ2-1, with D maybe TRBD1 (5 bases). CDR3 length: 16 residues. In germline, CDR1 is DFQATT, CDR2 SNEGSKA (reference sequence). Deletions cut 0 bases from V and 0 bases from J, with 12 bases between.

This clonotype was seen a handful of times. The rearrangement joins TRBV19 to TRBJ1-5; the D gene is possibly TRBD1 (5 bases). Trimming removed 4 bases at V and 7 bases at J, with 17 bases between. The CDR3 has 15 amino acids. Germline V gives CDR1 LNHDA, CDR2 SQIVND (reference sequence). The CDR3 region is CASSKEGQLGQPQHF. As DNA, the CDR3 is TGTGCCAGTAGTAAAGAGGGGCAGCTCGGCCAGCCCCAGCATTTT. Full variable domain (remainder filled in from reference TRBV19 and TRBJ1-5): DGGITQSPKYLFRKEGQNVTLSCEQNLNHDAMYWYRQDPGQGLRLIYYSQIVNDFQKGDIAEGYSVSREKKESFPLTVTSAQKNPTAFYLCASSKEGQLGQPQHFGDGTRLSIL.

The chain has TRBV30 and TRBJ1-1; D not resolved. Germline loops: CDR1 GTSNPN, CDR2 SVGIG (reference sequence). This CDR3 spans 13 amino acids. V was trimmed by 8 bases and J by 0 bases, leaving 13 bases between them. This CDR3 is CAVYRRMNTEAFF. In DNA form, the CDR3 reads TGTGCCGTGTACAGACGCATGAACACTGAAGCTTTCTTT. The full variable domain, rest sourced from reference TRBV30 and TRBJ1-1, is SQTIHQWPATLVQPVGSPLSLECTVEGTSNPNLYWYRQAAGRGLQLLFYSVGIGQISSEVPQNLSASRPQDRQFILSSKKLLLSDSGFYLCAVYRRMNTEAFFGQGTRLTVV.

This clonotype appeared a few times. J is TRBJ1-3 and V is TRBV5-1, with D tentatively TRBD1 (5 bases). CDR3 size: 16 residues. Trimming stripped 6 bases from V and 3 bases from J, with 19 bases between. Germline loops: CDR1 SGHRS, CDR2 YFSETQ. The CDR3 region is CASNYLPGQDGNTIYF. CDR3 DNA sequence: TGCGCCAGCAACTATCTTCCGGGGCAGGATGGAAACACCATATATTTT.

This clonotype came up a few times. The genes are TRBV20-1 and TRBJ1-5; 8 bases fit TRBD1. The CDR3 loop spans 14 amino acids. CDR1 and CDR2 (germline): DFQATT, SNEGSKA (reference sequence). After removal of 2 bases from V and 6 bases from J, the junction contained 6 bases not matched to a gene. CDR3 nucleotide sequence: TGCAGTGCTAGACTTGGACAGGGAGGTCAGCCCCAGCATTTT. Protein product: CSARLGQGGQPQHF.

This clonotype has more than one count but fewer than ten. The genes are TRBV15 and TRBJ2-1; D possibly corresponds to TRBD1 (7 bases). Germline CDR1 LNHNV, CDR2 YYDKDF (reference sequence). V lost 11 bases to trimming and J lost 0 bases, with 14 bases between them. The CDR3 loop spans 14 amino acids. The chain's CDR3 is CALRQGGSYNEQFF. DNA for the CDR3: TGTGCCCTCCGTCAGGGGGGCTCCTACAATGAGCAGTTCTTC.

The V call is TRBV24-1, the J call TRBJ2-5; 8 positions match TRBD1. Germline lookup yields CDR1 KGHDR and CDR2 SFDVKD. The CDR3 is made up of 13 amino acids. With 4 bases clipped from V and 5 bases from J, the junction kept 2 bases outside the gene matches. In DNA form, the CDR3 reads TGTGCCACCAGTGAATGGGACAGGGAGACCCAGTACTTC. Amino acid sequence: CATSEWDRETQYF.

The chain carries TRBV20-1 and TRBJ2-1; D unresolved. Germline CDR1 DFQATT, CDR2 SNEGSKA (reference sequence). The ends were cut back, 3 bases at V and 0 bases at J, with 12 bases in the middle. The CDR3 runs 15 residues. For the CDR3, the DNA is TGCAGTGCTAGCGACTCTCTGAGCTCCTACAATGAGCAGTTCTTC. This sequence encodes CSASDSLSSYNEQFF.

CDR3 in amino acids: CASSLRSSYGYTF. DNA for the CDR3: TGTGCCAGCAGTTTACGGAGCAGCTATGGCTACACCTTC. The chain joins TRBV12-3 or TRBV12-4 to TRBJ1-2, with D uncertain. V lost 2 bases and J 4 bases, leaving 8 bases between the germline ends. This CDR3 spans 13 amino acids.

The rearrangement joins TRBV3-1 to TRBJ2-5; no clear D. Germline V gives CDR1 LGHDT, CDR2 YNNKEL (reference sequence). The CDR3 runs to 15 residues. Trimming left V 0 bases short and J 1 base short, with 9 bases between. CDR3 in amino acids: CASSQDSGFQETQYF. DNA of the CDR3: TGTGCCAGCAGCCAAGATAGTGGCTTCCAAGAGACCCAGTACTTC.

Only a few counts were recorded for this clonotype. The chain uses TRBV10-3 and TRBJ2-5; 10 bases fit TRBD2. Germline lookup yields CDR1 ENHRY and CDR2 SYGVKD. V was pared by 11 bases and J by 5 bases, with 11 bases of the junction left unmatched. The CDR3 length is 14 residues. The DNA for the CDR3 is TGTGCCGCATCACCCAGCGGGAGGGGGGAGACCCAGTACTTC. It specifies CAASPSGRGETQYF.

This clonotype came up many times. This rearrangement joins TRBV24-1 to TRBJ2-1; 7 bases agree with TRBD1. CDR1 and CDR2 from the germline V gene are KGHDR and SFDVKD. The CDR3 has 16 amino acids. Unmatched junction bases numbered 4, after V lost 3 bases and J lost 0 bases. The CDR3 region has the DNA TGTGCCACCAGTGATCCTCGACAGGGCTCCTACAATGAGCAGTTCTTC. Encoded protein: CATSDPRQGSYNEQFF.

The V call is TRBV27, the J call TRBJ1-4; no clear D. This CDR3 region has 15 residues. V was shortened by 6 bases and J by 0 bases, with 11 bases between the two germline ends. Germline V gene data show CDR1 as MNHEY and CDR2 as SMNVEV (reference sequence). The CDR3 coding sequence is TGTGCCAGCAGCTTAAATTATGCAACTAATGAAAAACTGTTTTTT. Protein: CASSLNYATNEKLFF.

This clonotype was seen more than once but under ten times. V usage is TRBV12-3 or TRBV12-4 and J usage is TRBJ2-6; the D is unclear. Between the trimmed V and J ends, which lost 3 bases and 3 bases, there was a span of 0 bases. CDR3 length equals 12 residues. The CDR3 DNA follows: TGTGCCAGCAGTTTTGGGGCCAACGTCCTGACTTTC. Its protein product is CASSFGANVLTF.

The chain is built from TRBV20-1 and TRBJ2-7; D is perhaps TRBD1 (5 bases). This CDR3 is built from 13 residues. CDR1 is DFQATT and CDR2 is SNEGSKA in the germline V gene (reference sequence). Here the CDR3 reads CRRRTGTHYEQYV. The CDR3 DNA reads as TGCAGAAGACGCACAGGCACTCACTACGAGCAGTACGTC.

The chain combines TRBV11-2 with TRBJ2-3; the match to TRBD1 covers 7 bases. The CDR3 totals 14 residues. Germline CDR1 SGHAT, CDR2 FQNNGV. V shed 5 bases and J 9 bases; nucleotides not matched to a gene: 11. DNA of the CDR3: TGTGCCAGCAGCCAGGGGGATGGGGCGAAGACGCAGTATTTT. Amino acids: CASSQGDGAKTQYF. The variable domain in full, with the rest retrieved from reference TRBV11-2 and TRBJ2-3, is EAGVAQSPRYKIIEKRQSVAFWCNPISGHATLYWYQQILGQGPKLLIQFQNNGVVDDSQLPKDRFSAERLKGVDSTLKIQPAKLEDSAVYLCASSQGDGAKTQYFGPGTRLTVL.

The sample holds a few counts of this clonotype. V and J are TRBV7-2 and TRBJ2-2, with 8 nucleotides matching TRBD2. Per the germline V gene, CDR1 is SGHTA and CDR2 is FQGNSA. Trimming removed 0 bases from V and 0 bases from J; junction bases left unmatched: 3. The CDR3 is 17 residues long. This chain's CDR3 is CASSLASGVANTGELFF. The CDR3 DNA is TGTGCCAGCAGCTTAGCTAGCGGGGTCGCGAACACCGGGGAGCTGTTTTTT.

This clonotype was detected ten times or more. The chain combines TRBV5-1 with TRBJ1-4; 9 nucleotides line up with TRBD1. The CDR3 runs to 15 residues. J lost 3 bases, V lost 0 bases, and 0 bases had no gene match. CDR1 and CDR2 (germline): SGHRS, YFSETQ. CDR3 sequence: CASSLGTGANEKLFF. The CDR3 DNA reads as TGCGCCAGCAGCTTGGGGACAGGGGCTAATGAAAAACTGTTTTTT.

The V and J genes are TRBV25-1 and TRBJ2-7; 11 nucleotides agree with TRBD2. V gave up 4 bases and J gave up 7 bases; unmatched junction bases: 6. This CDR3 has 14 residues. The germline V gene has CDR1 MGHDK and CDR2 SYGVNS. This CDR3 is CASSVELAGVEQYF. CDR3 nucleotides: TGTGCCAGCAGTGTAGAACTAGCGGGAGTTGAGCAGTACTTC.

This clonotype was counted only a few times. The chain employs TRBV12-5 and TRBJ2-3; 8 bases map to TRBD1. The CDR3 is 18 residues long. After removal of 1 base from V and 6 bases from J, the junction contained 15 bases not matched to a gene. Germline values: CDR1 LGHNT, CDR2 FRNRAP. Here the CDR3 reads CASGLAPRGRGLEDTQYF. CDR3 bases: TGTGCTAGTGGTTTGGCCCCCCGGGGCAGGGGGCTTGAGGATACGCAGTATTTT.

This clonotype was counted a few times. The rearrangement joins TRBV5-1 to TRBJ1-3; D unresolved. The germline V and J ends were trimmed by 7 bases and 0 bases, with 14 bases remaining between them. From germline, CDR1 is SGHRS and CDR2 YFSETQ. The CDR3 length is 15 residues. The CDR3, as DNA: TGCGCCAGCTCGATATCATTCGCCTCTGGAAACACCATATATTTT. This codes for CASSISFASGNTIYF. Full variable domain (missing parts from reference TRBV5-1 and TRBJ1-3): KAGVTQTPRYLIKTRGQQVTLSCSPISGHRSVSWYQQTPGQGLQFLFEYFSETQRNKGNFPGRFSGRQFSNSRSEMNVSTLELGDSALYLCASSISFASGNTIYFGEGSWLTVV.